A selection of T cell receptor beta chains follows, all from one sample in a study of CD4 T cells in relation to SARS-CoV-2 and coronaviruses. Produced via immunoSEQ multiplex PCR; TCRdb's table is partial and in-frame only. The table shows roughly 18,000 clones, with 60% to 85% occurring only once. These TCRs are of unknown antigen specificity. The sequencing sample was made of CD4+ T cells from PBMCs, cultured in vitro. These receptors came from a human donor in good health. The CDR3 runs from the conserved cysteine through the conserved F or W. The D gene is left open where the match is weak. Only some rows state a clone size, as once, few, many or a class for expanded clones.

TRBD1,TRBV5-6,TRBJ2-1,NA,CASSPPTQWDSFYEQFF
TRBD2,TRBV7-7,TRBJ2-5,NA,CASSLSGRFEETQYF
NA,TRBV5-1,TRBJ2-2,NA,CASSYWNTGELFF
NA,TRBV27,TRBJ2-7,medium-sized,CASSSQSSYEQYF
NA,TRBV27,TRBJ2-1,NA,CASSYRVSHEQFF
TRBD1,TRBV2,TRBJ1-5,NA,CASSEGTGFQPQHF
TRBD1,TRBV6-2/TRBV6-3,TRBJ2-5,NA,CASSYAGTEKETQYF
TRBD2,TRBV28,TRBJ2-7,medium-sized,CASSSIAGGRYEQYF
NA,TRBV2,TRBJ1-2,few,CASEGLGTRGYTF
NA,TRBV29-1,TRBJ1-4,NA,CSARTDYNEKLFF
TRBD1,TRBV11-2,TRBJ1-2,NA,CASSLGQGEIYGYTF